These 26 T cell receptor beta chains came from one sample sequenced in a study of cytomegalovirus exposure and HLA in healthy donors (dated by TCRdb to the late 2010s). Receptor amplification or capture employed the immunoSEQ multiplex PCR assay. For the multiplex PCR, a mixture combining 60 forward primers for TCR Vbeta segments and 13 reverse primers for TCR Jbeta segments was used. TCRdb limited this immuneACCESS table to in-frame rearrangements with V and J called. A share of clones is missing; checked studies link under half to unresolved V genes, and the rest is unexplained. The sample table lists approximately 45,000 clones, roughly 69% of them with a count of one. The ten largest account for roughly 3.3% of the sample. Sequences were obtained from PBMCs. The source is a woman aged 30 to 39 in good health and CMV-seronegative.

V gene TRBV18 combines with J gene TRBJ2-5; 7 bases map to TRBD2. CDR3 length: 16 amino acids. V trimming: 2 bases; J trimming: 5 bases; junction bases outside the gene matches: 11. Germline V gene sequence: CDR1 KGHSH, CDR2 LQKENI. Written as DNA, the CDR3 is TGTGCCAGCTCACCATCGACTAGCCTGTCCCTGGAGACCCAGTACTTC. This gives the protein CASSPSTSLSLETQYF.

The chain uses TRBV7-8 and TRBJ1-5; D gene uncertain. The CDR3 contains 15 residues. V lost 1 base and J 6 bases, leaving 13 bases between the germline ends. Germline CDR1 SGHVS, CDR2 FQNEAQ. DNA for the CDR3: TGTGCCAGCAGCTTAGGCTCGGGGTTAAGTCAGCCCCAGCATTTT. Protein product: CASSLGSGLSQPQHF.

The J gene is TRBJ2-7, the V gene TRBV7-2; 7 positions match TRBD2. J was trimmed by 4 bases and V by 1 base; bases with no gene match: 16. The CDR3 spans 18 residues. Germline values: CDR1 SGHTA, CDR2 FQGNSA. CDR3 sequence (DNA): TGTGCCAGCAGCTTAGTGGGTGGCGGGAGAGGGTCCTCGTACGAGCAGTACTTC. Its translation is CASSLVGGGRGSSYEQYF.

This chain uses TRBV7-8 with TRBJ2-7; D is possibly TRBD1 (6 bases). Germline assignment: CDR1 SGHVS and CDR2 FQNEAQ. The CDR3 contains 15 residues. Trimming took 4 bases from V and 3 from J, leaving 16 bases between them. This CDR3 reads CASSSRDTRNYEQYF. CDR3 sequence (DNA): TGTGCCAGCAGCTCCCGGGACACGCGAAACTACGAGCAGTACTTC.

The chain employs TRBV29-1 and TRBJ1-2, with D maybe TRBD1 (5 bases). The ends were cut back, 5 bases at V and 4 bases at J, with 17 bases in the middle. Germline V gene sequence: CDR1 SQVTM, CDR2 ANQGSEA. This CDR3 has 14 residues. The CDR3 DNA sequence: TGCAGCGTTATCCCCCCCAGGGAGGTCTATGGCTACACCTTC. Translated, it gives CSVIPPREVYGYTF.

The rearrangement uses TRBV2 and TRBJ2-1; D is undetermined. The CDR3 contains 15 residues. Per the germline V gene, CDR1 is SNHLY and CDR2 is FYNNEI. V lost 3 bases and J lost 3, with 12 bases in between. CDR3 DNA: TGTGCCAGCAGTGACAGCGCCCTCAGCTACAATGAGCAGTTCTTC. Translating it yields CASSDSALSYNEQFF.

This chain joins TRBV6-6 and TRBJ2-1; D may be TRBD1 (5 bases). Germline V lookup: CDR1 MNHNY, CDR2 SVGAGI (reference sequence). The length of the CDR3 is 12 residues. V shed 6 bases and J shed 4 bases, with 7 bases lying between them. CDR3 bases: TGTGCCAGCAGCACAGGATACAATGAGCAGTTCTTC. Its translation is CASSTGYNEQFF.

This clone showed up just once. The V gene is TRBV6-1, the J gene TRBJ2-5; weak D call: TRBD2 (7 bases). Germline assignment: CDR1 MNHNS and CDR2 SASEGT. CDR3 length: 14 amino acids. V lost 6 bases, J lost 4 bases, and 15 bases lay in between. Here the CDR3 DNA reads TGTGCCAGCAGGGGGGGGCACTTCCGAGAGACCCAGTACTTC. Translation: CASRGGHFRETQYF.

This clone was picked up a small number of times. This chain links TRBV9 with TRBJ2-4; TRBD2 is a possible D gene (8 bases). The V gene's germline CDR1 is SGDLS and CDR2 YYNGEE. The CDR3 length is 16 residues. V was shortened by 0 bases and J by 5 bases, with 15 bases between the two germline ends. DNA for the CDR3: TGTGCCAGCAGCGTAGAAGCGGGGGACAGAGAAAACATTCAGTACTTC. Its translation is CASSVEAGDRENIQYF.

In its sample, this clone was seen a few times. The rearrangement links TRBV19 to TRBJ1-6, with 9 bases aligning to TRBD1. CDR1 and CDR2 (germline): LNHDA, SQIVND (reference sequence). Trimming took 5 bases from V and 10 from J; bases not matched to a gene: 6. The CDR3 extends over 14 amino acids. The CDR3 DNA is TGTGCCAGTAGTTCGGGACAGGGAATCTCACCCCTCCACTTT. It codes for CASSSGQGISPLHF.

This rearrangement joins TRBV10-3 to TRBJ2-1; TRBD2 matches 7 bases. The CDR3 is made up of 15 amino acids. Per germline, CDR1 ENHRY and CDR2 SYGVKD. J lost 5 bases, V lost 6 bases, and 10 bases had no gene match. CDR3 nucleotides: TGTGCCATCAGCCAGCGGGACGGGCGGGACAATGAGCAGTTCTTC. Encoded protein: CAISQRDGRDNEQFF.

With respect to this clone: This same CDR3 is encoded by further DNA sequences in the sample. The rearrangement links TRBV30 to TRBJ2-1; D ambiguous. V lost 0 bases, J lost 7 bases, and 7 bases lay in between. CDR3 length: 12 amino acids. Germline V gives CDR1 GTSNPN, CDR2 SVGIG (reference sequence). Here the CDR3 reads CAWSVGDNEQFF. CDR3 DNA sequence: TGTGCCTGGAGTGTAGGAGATAATGAGCAGTTCTTC.

The table lists this clone with a few counts. This chain joins TRBV7-9 and TRBJ1-4, with D unresolved. Germline CDR1 reads SEHNR; CDR2 reads FQNEAQ (reference sequence). The CDR3 length is 11 residues. Trimming pared 4 bases from V and 8 bases from J, leaving 5 bases between. Written as DNA, the CDR3 is TGTGCCAGCAGCTCCACAGAAAAACTGTTTTTT. Translating it yields CASSSTEKLFF. The full variable domain, completed using reference TRBV7-9 and TRBJ1-4, is DTGVSQNPRHKITKRGQNVTFRCDPISEHNRLYWYRQTLGQGPEFLTYFQNEAQLEKSRLLSDRFSAERPKGSFSTLEIQRTEQGDSAMYLCASSSTEKLFFGSGTQLSVL.

This chain links TRBV20-1 with TRBJ1-1; D not certain. This CDR3 is 11 amino acids long. Trimming took 2 bases from V and 5 from J, leaving 6 bases between them. The germline V gene encodes CDR1 DFQATT and CDR2 SNEGSKA (reference sequence). The CDR3 reads CSARQATEAFF. CDR3 in DNA: TGCAGTGCTAGACAGGCGACTGAAGCTTTCTTT.

This clone was recorded once. The V call is TRBV5-1, the J call TRBJ1-4, with 7 bases identical to TRBD1. V lost 3 bases and J lost 7; bases outside the gene matches: 6. Germline CDR1 and CDR2: SGHRS and YFSETQ. CDR3 length: 14 residues. The CDR3 protein is CASSSTGLGEKLFF. In nucleotides, the CDR3 is TGCGCCAGCAGCTCGACAGGGTTGGGTGAAAAACTGTTTTTT. The full variable domain, with the rest looked up from reference TRBV5-1 and TRBJ1-4, is KAGVTQTPRYLIKTRGQQVTLSCSPISGHRSVSWYQQTPGQGLQFLFEYFSETQRNKGNFPGRFSGRQFSNSRSEMNVSTLELGDSALYLCASSSTGLGEKLFFGSGTQLSVL.

The gene calls are TRBV7-8 and TRBJ2-7; D possibly corresponds to TRBD2 (6 bases). The CDR3 covers 16 residues. Germline V gene sequence: CDR1 SGHVS, CDR2 FQNEAQ. V lost 2 bases and J 5 bases, leaving 19 bases between the germline ends. The CDR3 spells CASSLRAGIGVDEQYF. DNA of the CDR3: TGTGCCAGCAGCTTAAGGGCGGGAATAGGGGTCGACGAGCAGTACTTC.

This rearrangement joins TRBV30 to TRBJ1-1; a possible D gene is TRBD1 (6 bases). This CDR3 is 14 amino acids long. Germline V lookup: CDR1 GTSNPN, CDR2 SVGIG (reference sequence). Trimming left V 0 bases short and J 0 bases short, with 8 bases between. Here the CDR3 reads CAWSVGQLNTEAFF. The CDR3 region has the DNA TGTGCCTGGAGTGTTGGACAGCTGAACACTGAAGCTTTCTTT.

The V gene is TRBV29-1, the J gene TRBJ2-2; D unclear. CDR3 size: 13 residues. Per the germline V gene, CDR1 is SQVTM and CDR2 is ANQGSEA. The V end was cut by 4 bases, the J end by 2 bases, with 8 bases between. The CDR3: CSVAAENTGELFF. The CDR3, as DNA: TGCAGCGTTGCCGCAGAAAACACCGGGGAGCTGTTTTTT.

V usage is TRBV6-5 and J usage is TRBJ1-1; no clear D gene. With 6 bases removed from V and 7 bases from J, the gap between germline ends came to 12 bases. CDR1 and CDR2 from the germline V gene are MNHEY and SVGAGI. The CDR3 has 12 amino acids. The CDR3 spells CASSSLYHEAFF. CDR3 in DNA: TGTGCCAGCAGCTCACTTTACCATGAAGCTTTCTTT.

This rearrangement joins TRBV6-6 to TRBJ2-7; 8 nucleotides line up with TRBD2. CDR1 and CDR2 from the germline V gene are MNHNY and SVGAGI (reference sequence). V shed 6 bases, J shed 7 bases, and the junction held 14 bases outside the gene matches. This CDR3 is built from 15 residues. CDR3 sequence: CASRGVREEVGEQYF. The CDR3, as DNA: TGTGCCAGCAGGGGGGTGCGGGAGGAAGTTGGGGAGCAGTACTTC.

The rearrangement links TRBV5-5 to TRBJ2-7; perhaps TRBD1 as D (5 bases). Trimming left V 3 bases short and J 0 bases short, with 10 bases between. The CDR3 has 14 residues. Looked up from germline, CDR1 is SGHKS and CDR2 is YYEKEE (reference sequence). The chain's CDR3 is CASSSDSSSYEQYF. CDR3 DNA: TGTGCCAGCAGCTCCGACAGCAGCTCCTACGAGCAGTACTTC.

This chain links TRBV13 with TRBJ2-1; 7 bases line up with TRBD1. Trimming took 2 bases from V and 8 from J; bases not matched to a gene: 0. Germline V gene lookup returns CDR1 PRHDT and CDR2 FYEKMQ (reference sequence). This CDR3 is 12 amino acids long. CDR3 protein: CASSLTGDEQFF. The CDR3 DNA follows: TGTGCCAGCAGCTTAACAGGGGATGAGCAGTTCTTC. Variable domain in full (rest from reference TRBV13 and TRBJ2-1): AAGVIQSPRHLIKEKRETATLKCYPIPRHDTVYWYQQGPGQDPQFLISFYEKMQSDKGSIPDRFSAQQFSDYHSELNMSSLELGDSALYFCASSLTGDEQFFGPGTRLTVL.

The genes are TRBV4-1 and TRBJ2-3, with 8 nucleotides matching TRBD2. The V and J ends lost 0 bases and 2 bases, in that order; junction bases with no gene match: 13. In germline, CDR1 is MGHRA, CDR2 YSYEKL. The CDR3 has 19 residues. In DNA form, the CDR3 reads TGCGCCAGCAGCCAAGATCGGTCGGGTTTAGCGGGGCTCACAGATACGCAGTATTTT. Protein product: CASSQDRSGLAGLTDTQYF.

The CDR3 loop reads CASSFYYEQYF. As DNA, the CDR3 is TGTGCCAGCAGCTTCTACTACGAGCAGTACTTC. This rearrangement joins TRBV5-8 to TRBJ2-7; no clear D. This CDR3 is 11 amino acids long. V shed 2 bases and J shed 3 bases, with 3 bases lying between them. Looked up from germline, CDR1 is SGHTS and CDR2 is YDEGEE. Full variable domain (rest looked up from reference TRBV5-8 and TRBJ2-7): EAGVTQSPTHLIKTRGQQATLRCSPISGHTSVYWYQQALGLGLQFLLWYDEGEERNRGNFPPRFSGRQFPNYSSELNVNALELEDSALYLCASSFYYEQYFGPGTRLTVT.

The rearrangement uses TRBV29-1 and TRBJ2-1; TRBD1 matches at 11 bases. J was trimmed by 9 bases and V by 2 bases; bases with no gene match: 3. The germline gives CDR1 SQVTM, CDR2 ANQGSEA. The CDR3 extends over 13 amino acids. CDR3 DNA sequence: TGCAGCGTTGAATCGGACAGGGGGCCTGAGCAGTTCTTC. Its translation is CSVESDRGPEQFF.

The chain has TRBV2 and TRBJ2-7, with TRBD2 identical over 14 bases. This CDR3 spans 14 amino acids. Losses at the gene ends were 7 bases for V and 6 bases for J; bases not matched to a gene: 5. Per germline, CDR1 SNHLY and CDR2 FYNNEI. Written as DNA, the CDR3 is TGTGCCAGCAATCCGGGACTAGCGGGAGCCGAGCAGTACTTC. Protein product: CASNPGLAGAEQYF.